This TCR beta chain derives from a study of OX40 agonist ivuxolimab in advanced cancers. Study background: Patients got intravenous ivuxolimab at 0.01 to 10 mg/kg every 2 weeks.

A note on this clone: Its specificity is unknown.

Libraries were prepared by immunoSEQ multiplex PCR; TCRdb keeps only in-frame clonotypes and omits some of them. The table includes 60,000 or so clones, 84% detected once. Study-wide findings and caveats: The authors also found low normalized T-cell clonal expansion in some nonresponders. Both CD4+ and CD8+ T cell populations in blood had undergone clonal expansion by week 6 at 0.1 to 3.0 mg/kg. More expanded clones were seen, on average, in CD8+ T cells than in CD4+.

Sequencing was performed on CD4+ or CD8+ T cells sorted from blood, taken in a trial of the OX40 agonist ivuxolimab. The clonotype was recovered from an adult with an advanced solid tumor such as melanoma, head and neck, liver or kidney cancer.

Here the CDR3 reads CASSGEQRTSGRDTQYF. The CDR3 DNA is TGTGCCAGCAGCGGAGAACAAAGGACTAGCGGGAGGGATACGCAGTATTTT. V and J are TRBV9 and TRBJ2-3, with TRBD2 matching 14 bases. Unmatched junction bases numbered 9, after V lost 3 bases and J lost 6 bases. Germline assignment: CDR1 SGDLS and CDR2 YYNGEE. CDR3 length: 17 amino acids.